A single sample is the source of the 16 T cell receptor beta chains below, sequenced in a study of cytomegalovirus exposure and HLA in healthy donors. Amplification used 60 Vbeta primers and 13 Jbeta primers. Produced via immunoSEQ multiplex PCR; TCRdb's table is partial and in-frame only. The sample contains 33,000 or so clones, 90% of which appear only once. The specimen sequenced was PBMCs. Receptor source: a woman between 18 and 29 years old in good health and CMV-seronegative.

The V gene is TRBV5-1, the J gene TRBJ2-7; 7 bases fit TRBD2. The CDR3 totals 18 residues. With V trimmed by 0 bases and J by 4 bases, 16 bases remained unmatched. Germline assignment: CDR1 SGHRS and CDR2 YFSETQ. The CDR3 loop is CASSLVGLGFGVLYEQYF. The DNA for the CDR3 is TGCGCCAGCAGCTTGGTAGGACTAGGATTTGGGGTTTTGTACGAGCAGTACTTC.

The gene calls are TRBV6-5 and TRBJ2-3; D is unresolved. The CDR3 is 12 residues long. Germline lookup yields CDR1 MNHEY and CDR2 SVGAGI. V lost 4 bases to trimming and J lost 1 base, with 3 bases between them. Written as DNA, the CDR3 is TGTGCCAGCAGTTCTGGCACAGATACGCAGTATTTT. This codes for CASSSGTDTQYF.

CDR3 nucleotide sequence: TGTGCCAGCAGTGAAGTATTGGGGGGTTACACAGATACGCAGTATTTT. This translates into CASSEVLGGYTDTQYF. The rearrangement links TRBV6-1 to TRBJ2-3, with D perhaps matching TRBD2 (6 bases). This CDR3 comprises 16 residues. The V gene lost 1 base and the J gene lost 2 bases, with 13 bases spanning the gap. The germline CDR1 and CDR2 sequences are MNHNS and SASEGT.

The chain uses TRBV6-5 and TRBJ1-2; a possible D gene is TRBD1 (6 bases). CDR1 MNHEY and CDR2 SVGAGI come from the germline V gene. The CDR3 spans 14 residues. With 3 bases removed from V and 4 bases from J, the gap between germline ends came to 12 bases. The CDR3 region has the DNA TGTGCCAGCAGTTATCTAGGGGGGGGCTATGGCTACACCTTC. Residues: CASSYLGGGYGYTF.

The rearrangement links TRBV6-6 to TRBJ1-1; D might be TRBD1 (5 bases). The V gene lost 0 bases and the J gene lost 4 bases, with 12 bases spanning the gap. CDR1 and CDR2 from the germline V gene are MNHNY and SVGAGI (reference sequence). The CDR3 extends over 15 amino acids. The CDR3 bases are TGTGCCAGCAGTTACTCCTGGGGGGTAGGCACTGAAGCTTTCTTT. Protein: CASSYSWGVGTEAFF.

This sequence joins TRBV28 and TRBJ2-3; TRBD2 might be the D (6 bases). The CDR3 totals 15 residues. Trimming left V 3 bases short and J 1 base short, with 11 bases between. In germline, CDR1 is MDHEN, CDR2 SYDVKM. DNA for the CDR3: TGTGCCAGCAGTTTCGGGGGACGCGGCACAGATACGCAGTATTTT. Residues: CASSFGGRGTDTQYF.

The chain employs TRBV30 and TRBJ2-7; 9 bases are a match to TRBD2. CDR1 is GTSNPN and CDR2 is SVGIG in the germline V gene (reference sequence). J was trimmed by 3 bases and V by 2 bases; bases with no gene match: 5. This CDR3 is 14 amino acids long. In DNA form, the CDR3 reads TGTGCCTGGAGTTTGGGACTAGCCGTCTACGAGCAGTACTTC. Translating gives CAWSLGLAVYEQYF.

The genes are TRBV5-1 and TRBJ1-1; D is unresolved. CDR3 size: 14 residues. The V end lost 4 bases, the J end lost 4 bases, and 14 bases lay between the germline ends. Per germline, CDR1 SGHRS and CDR2 YFSETQ. CDR3 in amino acids: CASSPSARGTEAFF. The CDR3 bases are TGCGCCAGCAGCCCATCGGCGAGAGGCACTGAAGCTTTCTTT.

The V gene is TRBV6-5, the J gene TRBJ2-5; no reliable D call. Germline CDR1 reads MNHEY; CDR2 reads SVGAGI. This CDR3 has 13 amino acids. Between the trimmed V and J ends, which lost 4 bases and 6 bases, there was a span of 12 bases. Here the CDR3 DNA reads TGTGCCAGCAGTTCCCCAATTCCCCAGACCCAGTACTTC. Translating it yields CASSSPIPQTQYF.

V gene TRBV10-1 combines with J gene TRBJ2-5; 11 bases are a match to TRBD2. The J call may not be correct, given that the DNA end is closer to TRBJ2-7. The CDR3 is 15 residues long. CDR1 WNHNN and CDR2 SYGVQD come from the germline V gene (reference sequence). CDR3: CASSETSGSVYEQYF. CDR3 bases: TGCGCCAGCAGTGAGACTAGCGGGAGTGTATACGAGCAGTACTTC.

CDR3 sequence reads: CASSEGGEDTQYF. The CDR3 nucleotides are TGTGCCAGCAGTGAGGGGGGGGAGGATACGCAGTATTTT. The genes are TRBV6-1 and TRBJ2-3; 7 bases are a match to TRBD2. The CDR3 consists of 13 residues. The V and J ends lost 3 bases and 6 bases, in that order; junction bases with no gene match: 3. Germline lookup yields CDR1 MNHNS and CDR2 SASEGT.

This chain's CDR3 is CASRSGTWSDTQYF. DNA of the CDR3: TGTGCCAGCAGATCCGGGACATGGAGTGATACGCAGTATTTT. This chain connects TRBV5-4 to TRBJ2-3; TRBD1 is a possible D gene (6 bases). V was cut by 5 bases and J by 6 bases, with 16 bases left in between. CDR1 is SGHNT and CDR2 is YYREEE in the germline V gene (reference sequence). The CDR3 runs 14 residues.

The rearrangement joins TRBV5-4 to TRBJ1-3, with 8 bases matching TRBD1. Germline values: CDR1 SGHNT, CDR2 YYREEE (reference sequence). With V trimmed by 0 bases and J by 4 bases, 3 bases remained unmatched. The CDR3 sequence is 15 residues long. The CDR3 DNA reads as TGTGCCAGCAGCTTGGGGACAGGGTCAGGAAACACCATATATTTT. This translates into CASSLGTGSGNTIYF.

This rearrangement joins TRBV15 to TRBJ2-3; 11 bases map to TRBD2. CDR3 size: 17 residues. Germline values: CDR1 LNHNV, CDR2 YYDKDF (reference sequence). V lost 0 bases, J lost 4 bases, and 6 bases stayed unmatched. CDR3 sequence reads: CATSRDYTSGRSDTQYF. The CDR3, as DNA: TGTGCCACCAGCAGAGATTATACTAGCGGGAGATCAGATACGCAGTATTTT.

The chain combines TRBV9 with TRBJ2-3, with a possible D match to TRBD2 (6 bases). The CDR3 loop spans 16 amino acids. Germline assignment: CDR1 SGDLS and CDR2 YYNGEE. The V end was cut by 0 bases, the J end by 3 bases, with 14 bases between. For the CDR3, the DNA is TGTGCCAGCAGCGTAGGCGAAGGGAGGAGAACAGATACGCAGTATTTT. It is translated as CASSVGEGRRTDTQYF.

This chain connects TRBV5-1 to TRBJ2-7; 8 bases agree with TRBD2. The junction had 13 bases not matched to a gene; V was cut back by 1 base and J by 7 bases. The CDR3 contains 16 residues. Germline lookup yields CDR1 SGHRS and CDR2 YFSETQ. CDR3 nucleotide sequence: TGCGCCAGCAGCTTGAGGCTTAGCGGGACTCCCGGGGAGCAGTACTTC. Translated, it gives CASSLRLSGTPGEQYF.